This T cell receptor beta chain was recorded in a study of cytomegalovirus exposure and HLA in healthy donors. Notes on the study in general: There were some public TCRs occurring in many donors, but most TCR sequences were rare. The study labeled 180 or so TCR beta chains cytomegalovirus-associated.

The CDR3 spans 14 residues. Germline CDR1 reads MRHNA; CDR2 reads SNTAGT. V lost 2 bases and J 5 bases, leaving 7 bases between the germline ends. TCRdb's table, derived via immunoSEQ multiplex PCR, lists solely in-frame clones and lacks some. The sample lists approximately 180,000 clones, about nine tenths seen once, with roughly 2.6% in the top ten. This clone appeared a few times. Its matching antigen is unknown. This chain connects TRBV6-4 to TRBJ1-6; D remains unclear. The sequence was collected from a man younger than 30 in good health and CMV-seropositive. The source material was PBMCs. The DNA of the CDR3 is TGTGCCAGCAGTGACAGTCGGGATAATTCACCCCTCCACTTT. Amino acid sequence: CASSDSRDNSPLHF.